Sequencing of this T cell receptor (beta chain) was carried out in a study of identical twins. The CDR3 runs to 16 residues. Germline CDR1 and CDR2: MNHNS and SASEGT. V was clipped by 4 bases and J by 3 bases; unmatched bases: 10. Study-wide results and caveats: Excess twin sharing in beta out-of-frame sequences was weaker. Interpretation of the results relied on cross-sectional statistical analysis and not on following the same donors.

With regard to this clonotype: The target antigen is unknown.

Each CDR3 protein gets one entry after TCRdb re-called the 5' RACE reads with MiXCR. Among around 680,000 distinct CDR3 sequences listed, about 9.4% were seen once. Healthy Caucasians provided all donations. This same sample was also taken into another study, of yellow fever vaccine responses in identical twins.

This chain uses TRBV6-1 with TRBJ1-2; 8 bases map to TRBD1. Sequencing input: PBMCs. The sequence was collected from a woman in her late teens or twenties in good health. CDR3 nucleotide sequence: TGTGCCAGCAGTGCGGTGCACCCGGGACAGGACTATGGCTACACCTTC. This translates into CASSAVHPGQDYGYTF.